This T cell receptor beta chain was identified during a study of T cell repertoires in cytomegalovirus infection. Whole-study results and caveats: Dominating the ex vivo response were TCR beta clonotypes that were CMV-specific and HLA-C-restricted.

This clonotype was recorded at least ten times. What it recognizes is unknown. The J segment lost 4 bases and the V segment lost 5 bases, leaving 19 bases of the junction unmatched. The CDR3 is 19 amino acids. Germline V lookup: CDR1 SGHTA, CDR2 FQGNSA. From the reads, TCRdb called clonotypes with MiXCR, one entry per CDR3 protein. The sample shows hundreds of thousands of distinct CDR3 sequences, approximately 40% of them seen only once. The source of this sequence is a human donor in good health (CMV status not recorded). Some clones in this sample may be carry-over from other donors' samples. This chain uses TRBV7-2 with TRBJ2-3; 9 nucleotides line up with TRBD2. The sample consisted of cultured PBMCs, taken from culture after CMV antigen stimulation. The CDR3 region is CASSPRVRLAVTAADTQYF. In nucleotides, the CDR3 is TGTGCCAGCAGCCCAAGAGTTAGACTAGCGGTAACAGCGGCAGATACGCAGTATTTT.